This entry lists 17 T cell receptor beta chains sequenced from one sample in a study of blood T cell repertoires in COVID-19. Sequencing was performed with immunoSEQ multiplex PCR; in TCRdb, only in-frame clones are kept and a portion is missing. The data show 250,000 to 350,000 clones, 75% to 90% seen once. The sample comprised peripheral blood. Source of these receptors: a man between 18 and 35 years old with active or convalescent COVID-19.

The chain links TRBV28 to TRBJ2-3; 14 bases agree with TRBD2. The length of the CDR3 is 16 residues. Germline loops: CDR1 MDHEN, CDR2 SYDVKM. V was clipped by 5 bases and J by 1 base; unmatched bases: 2. For the CDR3, the DNA is TGTGCCAGCAGTGCGGGACTAGCGGGAGGCACAGATACGCAGTATTTT. It codes for CASSAGLAGGTDTQYF.

The chain combines TRBV3-1 (or the pseudogene TRBV3-2) with TRBJ1-5; 7 bases are shared with TRBD1. CDR1 is LGHDT and CDR2 is YNNKEL in the germline V gene (reference sequence). V lost 4 bases, J lost 6 bases, and 3 bases stayed unmatched. The CDR3 sequence is 13 residues long. CDR3 amino acids: CASSRDRGQPQHF. CDR3 DNA: TGTGCCAGCAGCCGGGACAGAGGTCAGCCCCAGCATTTT.

V and J are TRBV10-2 and TRBJ1-2; 7 positions match TRBD1. The V segment lost 6 bases and the J segment 3 bases; nucleotides outside the gene matches: 7. The germline gives CDR1 WSHSY, CDR2 SAAADI. This CDR3 is 14 amino acids long. For the CDR3, the DNA is TGCGCCAGCAGCTACAGGGGATCAGACTATGGCTACACCTTC. The encoded protein is CASSYRGSDYGYTF.

In this sample, this clone turned up a few times. The chain joins TRBV6-2 or TRBV6-3 to TRBJ2-7; D is uncertain. V was trimmed by 0 bases and J by 3 bases, leaving 3 bases between them. The germline V gene encodes CDR1 MNHEY and CDR2 SVGEGT. This CDR3 comprises 12 residues. The CDR3: CASSYSNYEQYF. For the CDR3, the DNA is TGTGCCAGCAGTTACTCCAACTACGAGCAGTACTTC.

This clone was counted once. V is TRBV19 and J is TRBJ1-6; TRBD1 matches 7 bases. CDR1 LNHDA and CDR2 SQIVND come from the germline V gene (reference sequence). The CDR3 totals 14 residues. J gave up 8 bases and V 2 bases, and 3 bases lay outside the gene matches. CDR3 DNA sequence: TGTGCCAGTAGTATATGGGACAGCTATTCACCCCTCCACTTT. This sequence encodes CASSIWDSYSPLHF. Drawing the rest from reference TRBV19 and TRBJ1-6, the complete variable domain is DGGITQSPKYLFRKEGQNVTLSCEQNLNHDAMYWYRQDPGQGLRLIYYSQIVNDFQKGDIAEGYSVSREKKESFPLTVTSAQKNPTAFYLCASSIWDSYSPLHFGNGTRLTVT.

The chain carries TRBV4-1 and TRBJ1-2, with a weak D call TRBD1 (6 bases). Germline V gene data show CDR1 as MGHRA and CDR2 as YSYEKL. The CDR3 has 15 amino acids. The V end was cut by 4 bases, the J end by 3 bases, with 15 bases between. This chain's CDR3 is CASSLFASGDYGYTF. The CDR3 DNA reads as TGCGCCAGCAGCCTTTTCGCCTCAGGGGACTATGGCTACACCTTC.

The CDR3 DNA reads as TGTGCCAGCAAGGTAACTAGCGGGAGAGGCAATGAGCAGTTCTTC. Its protein is CASKVTSGRGNEQFF. J is TRBJ2-1 and V is TRBV28; the match to TRBD2 covers 11 bases. Germline lookup yields CDR1 MDHEN and CDR2 SYDVKM. V gave up 7 bases and J gave up 6 bases; unmatched junction bases: 8. The CDR3 runs 15 residues.

The chain joins TRBV6-5 to TRBJ1-5; the match to TRBD1 covers 8 bases. V was pared by 0 bases and J by 5 bases, with 0 bases of the junction left unmatched. The germline V gene encodes CDR1 MNHEY and CDR2 SVGAGI. The CDR3 sequence is 14 residues long. The CDR3 here is CASSYSGQDQPQHF. The DNA for the CDR3 is TGTGCCAGCAGTTACTCGGGACAGGATCAGCCCCAGCATTTT.

This chain joins TRBV19 and TRBJ1-5, with 7 bases identical to TRBD1. This CDR3 region has 15 residues. The germline V gene encodes CDR1 LNHDA and CDR2 SQIVND (reference sequence). V was pared by 10 bases and J by 0 bases, with 9 bases of the junction left unmatched. The CDR3 nucleotides are TGTGCCACCAGGGACAGCCCCTATAGCAATCAGCCCCAGCATTTT. Amino acids: CATRDSPYSNQPQHF.

The chain links TRBV4-1 to TRBJ2-2, with D uncertain. The CDR3 spans 13 residues. V shed 2 bases and J shed 6 bases, with 7 bases lying between them. Germline V gene data show CDR1 as MGHRA and CDR2 as YSYEKL. CDR3 nucleotides: TGCGCCAGCAGCCAAAACAGTCCCGGGGAGCTGTTTTTT. The encoded protein is CASSQNSPGELFF.

This sequence joins TRBV10-3 and TRBJ2-7, with TRBD1 matching 9 bases. The germline V gene has CDR1 ENHRY and CDR2 SYGVKD. The CDR3 loop spans 15 amino acids. The J segment lost 3 bases and the V segment lost 6 bases, leaving 9 bases of the junction unmatched. CDR3 sequence reads: CAISETGGVLYEQYF. CDR3 DNA: TGTGCCATCAGCGAAACAGGGGGCGTTCTCTACGAGCAGTACTTC.

For the CDR3, the DNA is TGCGCCAGCAGCTTGGTTGGGGGCGCGAACACCGGGGAGCTGTTTTTT. Translating gives CASSLVGGANTGELFF. The chain has TRBV5-1 and TRBJ2-2; TRBD1 might be the D (6 bases). Trimming pared 0 bases from V and 0 bases from J, leaving 9 bases between. This CDR3 is built from 16 residues. The germline CDR1 and CDR2 sequences are SGHRS and YFSETQ.

V is TRBV5-6 and J is TRBJ2-3; D gene uncertain. The CDR3 covers 13 residues. The germline V and J ends were trimmed by 0 bases and 4 bases, with 6 bases remaining between them. Germline CDR1 SGHDT, CDR2 YYEEEE. CDR3 in DNA: TGTGCCAGCAGCTTGGCCATCCCAGATACGCAGTATTTT. This gives the protein CASSLAIPDTQYF.

The chain has TRBV3-1 (or the pseudogene TRBV3-2) and TRBJ2-7, with no clear D. This CDR3 comprises 12 residues. In germline, CDR1 is LGHDT, CDR2 YNNKEL (reference sequence). Trimming took 1 base from V and 6 from J, leaving 7 bases between them. The chain's CDR3 is CASSQGGGEQYF. The CDR3 coding sequence is TGTGCCAGCAGCCAAGGCGGCGGCGAGCAGTACTTC.

Turning to this clone: Different DNA sequences within this sample yield the same CDR3. This chain connects TRBV7-3 to TRBJ2-2; D may be TRBD2 (6 bases). The V gene lost 0 bases and the J gene lost 1 base, with 9 bases spanning the gap. Germline CDR1 is SGHTA and CDR2 is FQGTGA. The CDR3 has 16 amino acids. CDR3 DNA: TGTGCCAGCAGCTTAACCGGGACTCGGAACACCGGGGAGCTGTTTTTT. Translation gives CASSLTGTRNTGELFF. Based on the CDR3 plus reference TRBV7-3 and TRBJ2-2, the full variable domain is GAGVSQTPSNKVTEKGKYVELRCDPISGHTALYWYRQSLGQGPEFLIYFQGTGAADDSGLPNDRFFAVRPEGSVSTLKIQRTERGDSAVYLCASSLTGTRNTGELFFGEGSRLTVL.

In its sample, this clone was seen a few times. The chain joins TRBV19 to TRBJ1-6, with 9 bases aligning to TRBD1. Germline V gene data show CDR1 as LNHDA and CDR2 as SQIVND (reference sequence). J was trimmed by 11 bases and V by 9 bases; bases with no gene match: 14. CDR3 length: 15 amino acids. CDR3 DNA sequence: TGTGCCAGAGGACAGGGGCCCACTTGCGAGGCACCCCTCCACTTT. Residues: CARGQGPTCEAPLHF.

The chain employs TRBV6-4 and TRBJ2-2; a weak D match, TRBD2 (6 bases). The CDR3 loop spans 15 amino acids. The ends were cut back, 0 bases at V and 6 bases at J, with 11 bases in the middle. Germline V gene lookup returns CDR1 MRHNA and CDR2 SNTAGT. CDR3 amino acids: CASSDSGEAAGELFF. The CDR3 region has the DNA TGTGCCAGCAGTGACTCTGGGGAGGCTGCCGGGGAGCTGTTTTTT.